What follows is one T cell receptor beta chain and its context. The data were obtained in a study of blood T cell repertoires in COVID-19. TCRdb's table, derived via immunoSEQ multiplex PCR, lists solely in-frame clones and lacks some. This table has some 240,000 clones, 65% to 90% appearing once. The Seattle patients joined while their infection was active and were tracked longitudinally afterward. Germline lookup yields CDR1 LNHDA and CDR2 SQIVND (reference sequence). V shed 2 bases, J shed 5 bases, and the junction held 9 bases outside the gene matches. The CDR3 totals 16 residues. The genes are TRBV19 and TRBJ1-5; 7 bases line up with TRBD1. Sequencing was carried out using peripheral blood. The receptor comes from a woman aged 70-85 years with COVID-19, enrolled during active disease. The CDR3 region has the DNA TGTGCCAGTAGTATAACCTGGACAGGCCGGGATCAGCCCCAGCATTTT. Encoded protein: CASSITWTGRDQPQHF.